Presented here are 24 T cell receptor beta chains from one specimen sequenced in a study of blood T cell repertoires in COVID-19. Sequenced by immunoSEQ multiplex PCR; TCRdb stores in-frame clones only, minus some. The sample has tens of thousands of clones; roughly 83% are singletons. Sequences were obtained from peripheral blood. All receptors come from a man aged 80 or over with active or convalescent COVID-19.

The chain links TRBV11-3 to TRBJ2-3, with D unresolved. Trimming removed 0 bases at V and 0 bases at J, with 7 bases between. The CDR3 spans 15 residues. CDR1 and CDR2 from the germline V gene are SGHNT and YENEEA. The CDR3 DNA follows: TGTGCCAGCAGCTTAGAAAATCTTAGCACAGATACGCAGTATTTT. It yields the protein CASSLENLSTDTQYF. Full variable domain (outside the CDR3, taken from reference TRBV11-3 and TRBJ2-3): EAGVVQSPRYKIIEKKQPVAFWCNPISGHNTLYWYLQNLGQGPELLIRYENEEAVDDSQLPKDRFSAERLKGVDSTLKIQPAELGDSAVYLCASSLENLSTDTQYFGPGTRLTVL.

The chain recombines TRBV6-5 with TRBJ1-5; D gene uncertain. CDR1 MNHEY and CDR2 SVGAGI come from the germline V gene. CDR3 length: 15 residues. V was cut by 6 bases and J by 4 bases, with 16 bases left in between. The CDR3 region has the DNA TGTGCCAGCAGGTTTGGGCAGAAAGAAAATCAGCCCCAGCATTTT. Translated: CASRFGQKENQPQHF.

V usage is TRBV6-2 or TRBV6-3 and J usage is TRBJ2-7, with 10 bases lining up with TRBD1. Germline lookup yields CDR1 MNHEY and CDR2 SVGEGT. V dropped 2 bases and J dropped 1; count of bases not matched to a gene: 11. The CDR3 has 18 amino acids. CDR3 DNA sequence: TGTGCCAGCAGTTACGCGGTCCCGACAGGGGGCGTTTCCTACGAGCAGTACTTC. Translating it yields CASSYAVPTGGVSYEQYF.

The chain uses TRBV6-1 and TRBJ1-6, with D unresolved. The CDR3 is 15 residues long. Trimming removed 3 bases at V and 0 bases at J, with 6 bases between. Germline V gene sequence: CDR1 MNHNS, CDR2 SASEGT. CDR3 loop: CASSDGSSYNSPLHF. For the CDR3, the DNA is TGTGCCAGCAGTGATGGGAGCTCCTATAATTCACCCCTCCACTTT.

The rearrangement uses TRBV7-9 and TRBJ1-5, with D uncertain. In germline, CDR1 is SEHNR, CDR2 FQNEAQ (reference sequence). V gave up 1 base and J gave up 6 bases, with 13 bases separating them. The CDR3 runs to 15 residues. In DNA, the CDR3 is TGTGCCAGCAGCTTAGGGCGAGGGTTAAGTCAGCCCCAGCATTTT. It yields the protein CASSLGRGLSQPQHF.

This chain joins TRBV7-2 and TRBJ2-2, with a tentative D call TRBD2 (6 bases). The germline CDR1 and CDR2 sequences are SGHTA and FQGNSA. The CDR3 extends over 14 amino acids. The ends were cut back, 3 bases at V and 4 bases at J, with 9 bases in the middle. The CDR3 DNA follows: TGTGCCAGCAGCTTGGGACTTAGCACCGGGGAGCTGTTTTTT. It is translated as CASSLGLSTGELFF. Filled out from reference TRBV7-2 and TRBJ2-2, the complete variable domain reads GAGVSQSPSNKVTEKGKDVELRCDPISGHTALYWYRQSLGQGLEFLIYFQGNSAPDKSGLPSDRFSAERTGGSVSTLTIQRTQQEDSAVYLCASSLGLSTGELFFGEGSRLTVL.

This chain links TRBV5-4 with TRBJ1-1, with a tentative D call TRBD1 (6 bases). The CDR3 has 16 amino acids. The germline V gene encodes CDR1 SGHNT and CDR2 YYREEE (reference sequence). Trimming stripped 4 bases from V and 4 bases from J, with 20 bases between. CDR3 nucleotide sequence: TGTGCCAGCAGCCCAACTCAGAAGACAGGAGCCACTGAAGCTTTCTTT. Encoded protein: CASSPTQKTGATEAFF. The variable domain in full, completed from reference TRBV5-4 and TRBJ1-1, reads ETGVTQSPTHLIKTRGQQVTLRCSSQSGHNTVSWYQQALGQGPQFIFQYYREEENGRGNFPPRFSGLQFPNYSSELNVNALELDDSALYLCASSPTQKTGATEAFFGQGTRLTVV.

J is TRBJ2-5 and V is TRBV5-1; 11 bases are a match to TRBD2. V was clipped by 2 bases and J by 13 bases; unmatched bases: 16. The germline V gene has CDR1 SGHRS and CDR2 YFSETQ. This CDR3 has 16 amino acids. CDR3 nucleotides: TGCGCCAGCAGCTTCTATAGCGGGGGGGCCTCCTTGATCCGGTACTTC. This sequence encodes CASSFYSGGASLIRYF. Combining the CDR3 with reference TRBV5-1 and TRBJ2-5 gives the whole variable domain KAGVTQTPRYLIKTRGQQVTLSCSPISGHRSVSWYQQTPGQGLQFLFEYFSETQRNKGNFPGRFSGRQFSNSRSEMNVSTLELGDSALYLCASSFYSGGASLIRYFGPGTRLLVL.

This clone appeared once. The chain joins TRBV29-1 to TRBJ2-5, with TRBD2 matching over 10 bases. V shed 3 bases, J shed 2 bases, and the junction held 6 bases outside the gene matches. Germline V gene data show CDR1 as SQVTM and CDR2 as ANQGSEA. The CDR3 has 15 amino acids. Here the CDR3 DNA reads TGCAGCGTTGAGGGACTAGCGATCGCTCAAGAGACCCAGTACTTC. This sequence encodes CSVEGLAIAQETQYF.

V gene TRBV5-5 combines with J gene TRBJ2-1, with D possibly matching TRBD2 (5 bases). Germline-derived CDR1 and CDR2 are SGHKS and YYEKEE (reference sequence). The CDR3 is 14 residues long. V lost 1 base and J 1 base, leaving 6 bases between the germline ends. CDR3 amino acids: CASSLIASYNEQFF. In DNA form, the CDR3 reads TGTGCCAGCAGCTTGATAGCGTCCTACAATGAGCAGTTCTTC.

The chain is built from TRBV19 and TRBJ1-5, with a tentative D call TRBD1 (6 bases). Trimming removed 6 bases at V and 3 bases at J, with 9 bases between. The germline V gene has CDR1 LNHDA and CDR2 SQIVND (reference sequence). The CDR3 contains 13 residues. This CDR3 reads CASSTGPNQPQHF. In nucleotides, the CDR3 is TGTGCCAGTAGCACAGGGCCCAATCAGCCCCAGCATTTT.

The chain couples TRBV7-9 to TRBJ1-1; TRBD1 agrees at 9 bases. In germline, CDR1 is SEHNR, CDR2 FQNEAQ (reference sequence). The CDR3 spans 13 residues. J was trimmed by 6 bases and V by 5 bases; bases with no gene match: 4. The CDR3 sequence: CASSPGTGPEAFF. The CDR3 region has the DNA TGTGCCAGCAGCCCCGGGACAGGGCCTGAAGCTTTCTTT.

This clone occurred a few times. The chain combines TRBV3-1 (or the pseudogene TRBV3-2) with TRBJ2-7, with 9 bases matching TRBD1. The germline V gene has CDR1 LGHDT and CDR2 YNNKEL (reference sequence). The CDR3 length is 16 residues. V shed 4 bases, J shed 5 bases, and the junction held 12 bases outside the gene matches. The CDR3 region has the DNA TGTGCCAGCAGCCCTAATCCCGGACAGGGGTCCGACGAGCAGTACTTC. It encodes CASSPNPGQGSDEQYF.

This chain uses TRBV5-1 with TRBJ2-6; D is undetermined. The V gene lost 1 base and the J gene lost 1 base, with 9 bases spanning the gap. The germline CDR1 and CDR2 sequences are SGHRS and YFSETQ. The CDR3 totals 16 residues. For the CDR3, the DNA is TGCGCCAGCAGCTTGACCCCAACTTCTGGGGCCAACGTCCTGACTTTC. Its protein product is CASSLTPTSGANVLTF.

This clone has just a few counts. This chain uses TRBV30 with TRBJ2-1, with D possibly TRBD2 on 6 matching bases. The CDR3 length is 17 residues. CDR1 and CDR2 (germline): GTSNPN, SVGIG (reference sequence). Trimming stripped 3 bases from V and 10 bases from J, with 28 bases between. The CDR3: CAWRNPMLREFPTEQFF. CDR3 nucleotide sequence: TGTGCCTGGAGGAACCCGATGTTGCGGGAATTTCCTACCGAGCAGTTCTTC.

The chain links TRBV4-2 to TRBJ2-7; 8 bases agree with TRBD2. CDR1 is LGHNA, CDR2 YNFKEQ, per germline. The CDR3 runs 16 residues. J gave up 6 bases and V 1 base, and 11 bases lay outside the gene matches. The CDR3 region has the DNA TGTGCCAGCAGCCAAGGGATCGGGGGGGGCGTCCCCGAGCAGTACTTC. As protein: CASSQGIGGGVPEQYF.

V is TRBV21-1 and J is TRBJ2-1; the listed D gene, TRBD2, was not tested against the DNA. TRBV21-1 is reported as a pseudogene. This CDR3 is built from 16 residues. Written as DNA, the CDR3 is TGTGCCAGCAGCAAAGTCGCGGGGGGGCTCATCGATGAGCAGTTCTTC. It is translated as CASSKVAGGLIDEQFF.

The gene calls are TRBV19 and TRBJ2-1; 12 bases are a match to TRBD2. The CDR3 loop spans 15 amino acids. J lost 8 bases, V lost 5 bases, and 7 bases had no gene match. Looked up from germline, CDR1 is LNHDA and CDR2 is SQIVND (reference sequence). The CDR3 here is CASSFGLAGSDEQFF. As DNA, the CDR3 is TGTGCCAGTAGTTTCGGACTAGCGGGGTCGGATGAGCAGTTCTTC.

This clone was seen a few times. The gene calls are TRBV12-3 or TRBV12-4 and TRBJ2-3, with D unresolved. There are 13 residues in the CDR3. V lost 5 bases and J 6 bases, leaving 12 bases between the germline ends. The CDR3 reads CASSPRAVDTQYF. The CDR3 DNA reads TGTGCCAGCAGTCCCCGCGCGGTTGATACGCAGTATTTT.

The rearrangement uses TRBV3-1 (or the pseudogene TRBV3-2) and TRBJ1-5; D is uncertain. The V end was cut by 2 bases, the J end by 7 bases, with 12 bases between. The CDR3 has 14 amino acids. CDR1 and CDR2 (germline): LGHDT, YNNKEL (reference sequence). The CDR3 reads CASSQSLTGQPQHF. CDR3 bases: TGTGCCAGCAGCCAATCCCTCACGGGACAGCCCCAGCATTTT.

The chain joins TRBV27 to TRBJ1-2; TRBD1 might be the D (5 bases). The V end lost 5 bases, the J end lost 5 bases, and 15 bases lay between the germline ends. In germline, CDR1 is MNHEY, CDR2 SMNVEV (reference sequence). CDR3 length equals 14 residues. The CDR3 region is CASSPTGGMYGYTF. The CDR3 DNA reads TGTGCCAGCAGTCCGACCGGGGGTATGTATGGCTACACCTTC.

This chain connects TRBV5-6 to TRBJ2-3, with D possibly being TRBD2 (5 bases). Germline V CDR1 and CDR2: SGHDT, YYEEEE. This CDR3 region has 15 residues. The germline V and J ends were trimmed by 4 bases and 3 bases, with 15 bases remaining between them. The chain's CDR3 is CASSPRARGTDTQYF. The CDR3 DNA sequence: TGTGCCAGCAGCCCCCGGGCCCGAGGGACAGATACGCAGTATTTT.

The V and J genes are TRBV3-1 (or the pseudogene TRBV3-2) and TRBJ2-5, with D possibly TRBD1 on 6 matching bases. V was trimmed by 1 base and J by 7 bases, leaving 19 bases between them. Germline V lookup: CDR1 LGHDT, CDR2 YNNKEL (reference sequence). The CDR3 length is 16 residues. CDR3 loop: CASSQVLGAHGGTQYF. The CDR3 nucleotides read TGTGCCAGCAGCCAAGTCTTGGGGGCCCATGGTGGGACCCAGTACTTC.

The chain combines TRBV18 with TRBJ1-2; D unresolved. This CDR3 spans 13 amino acids. With 2 bases removed from V and 4 bases from J, the gap between germline ends came to 8 bases. Germline CDR1 and CDR2: KGHSH and LQKENI. The CDR3 sequence: CASSPSTAYGYTF. CDR3 DNA sequence: TGTGCCAGCTCACCATCCACAGCCTATGGCTACACCTTC.